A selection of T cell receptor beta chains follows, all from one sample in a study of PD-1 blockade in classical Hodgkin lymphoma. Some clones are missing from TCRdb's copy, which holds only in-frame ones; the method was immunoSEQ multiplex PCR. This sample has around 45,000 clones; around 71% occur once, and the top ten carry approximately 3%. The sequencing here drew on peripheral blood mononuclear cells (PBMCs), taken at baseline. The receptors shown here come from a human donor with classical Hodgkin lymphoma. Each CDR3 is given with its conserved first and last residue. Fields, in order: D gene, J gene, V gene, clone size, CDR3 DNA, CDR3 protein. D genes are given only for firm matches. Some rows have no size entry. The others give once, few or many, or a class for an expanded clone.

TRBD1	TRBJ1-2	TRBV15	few	TGTGCCACCAGCTCTCGGACAGGGGGCTACTCAGGTGGCTACACCTTC	CATSSRTGGYSGGYTF
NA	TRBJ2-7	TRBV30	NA	TGTGCCTGGAGGGTGGGCTACGAGCAGTACTTC	CAWRVGYEQYF
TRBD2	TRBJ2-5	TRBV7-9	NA	TGTGCCAGCAGCGCAGACAGGACTAGCGGGGGCGAAGAGACCCAGTACTTC	CASSADRTSGGEETQYF
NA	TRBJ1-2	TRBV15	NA	TGTGCCACCAGCAGAGATATCCAGGGGCACTACACCTTC	CATSRDIQGHYTF
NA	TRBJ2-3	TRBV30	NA	TGTGCCTGGAGTAGAGCCAGGGCAGATACGCAGTATTTT	CAWSRARADTQYF
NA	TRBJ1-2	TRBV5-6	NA	TGTGCCAGCAGCGCCGGACTCGTCGGGGGCTACACCTTC	CASSAGLVGGYTF
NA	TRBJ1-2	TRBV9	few	TGTGCCAGCAGCCTCAATCCAGGGCTTGGCTACACCTTC	CASSLNPGLGYTF
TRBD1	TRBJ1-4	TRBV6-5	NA	TGTGCCAGCAAAGGGGACAGTGAAAAACTGTTTTTT	CASKGDSEKLFF
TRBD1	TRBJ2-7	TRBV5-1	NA	TGCGCCAGCAGCTGGGATCCGGGACAGCTCTCCTACGAGCAGTACTTC	CASSWDPGQLSYEQYF
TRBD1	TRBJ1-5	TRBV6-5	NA	TGTGCCAGCAGTTCAGGGGGCGGCAATCAGCCCCAGCATTTT	CASSSGGGNQPQHF
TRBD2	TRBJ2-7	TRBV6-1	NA	TGTGCCAGCAGTGAACCGATCCCACGACTAGCGGGAGCCATCTACGAGCAGTACTTC	CASSEPIPRLAGAIYEQYF
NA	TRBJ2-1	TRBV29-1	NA	TGCAGCGTTGTGTCGGGAGTTGAGCAGTTCTTC	CSVVSGVEQFF
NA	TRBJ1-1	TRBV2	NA	TGTGCCAGCAGCCGTCGACAGACCACTGAAGCTTTCTTT	CASSRRQTTEAFF
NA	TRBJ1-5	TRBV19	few	TGTGCCAGTAGTATAGCTTCAGGGTCTCGTCAGCCCCAGCATTTT	CASSIASGSRQPQHF
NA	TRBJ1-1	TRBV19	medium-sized	TGTGCCAGCCGGACCGGGAACACTGAAGCTTTCTTT	CASRTGNTEAFF
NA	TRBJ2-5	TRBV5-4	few	TGTGCCAGCAGCTCCGCAAATGCCCAAGAGACCCAGTACTTC	CASSSANAQETQYF
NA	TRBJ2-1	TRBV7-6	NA	TGTGCCAGCAGCTCCCGTGGGGGGAGCAATGAGCAGTTCTTC	CASSSRGGSNEQFF
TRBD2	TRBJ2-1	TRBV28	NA	TGTGCCAGCAGTTTCGCGGGAGGGACAAATGAGCAGTTCTTC	CASSFAGGTNEQFF
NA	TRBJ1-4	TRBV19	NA	TGTGCCAGTAGGACGACTAGGGAAAAACTGTTTTTT	CASRTTREKLFF
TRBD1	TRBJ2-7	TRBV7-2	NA	TGTGCCAGCAGCTTAGGGGACAGGGGATACGAGCAGTACTTC	CASSLGDRGYEQYF
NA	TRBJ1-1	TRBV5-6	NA	TGTGCCAGCAGTTACCTACAGATTTCCTTTGAAGCTTTCTTT	CASSYLQISFEAFF